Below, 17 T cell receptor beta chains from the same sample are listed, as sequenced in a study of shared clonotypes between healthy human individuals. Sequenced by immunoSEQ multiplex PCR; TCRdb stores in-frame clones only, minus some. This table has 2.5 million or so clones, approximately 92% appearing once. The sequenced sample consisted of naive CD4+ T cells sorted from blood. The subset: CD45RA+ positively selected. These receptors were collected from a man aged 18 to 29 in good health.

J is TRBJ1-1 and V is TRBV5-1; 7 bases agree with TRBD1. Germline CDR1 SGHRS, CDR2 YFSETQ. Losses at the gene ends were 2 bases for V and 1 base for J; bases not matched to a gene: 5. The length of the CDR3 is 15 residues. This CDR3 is CASSFEGARNTEAFF. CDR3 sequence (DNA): TGCGCCAGCAGCTTTGAGGGGGCCAGGAACACTGAAGCTTTCTTT.

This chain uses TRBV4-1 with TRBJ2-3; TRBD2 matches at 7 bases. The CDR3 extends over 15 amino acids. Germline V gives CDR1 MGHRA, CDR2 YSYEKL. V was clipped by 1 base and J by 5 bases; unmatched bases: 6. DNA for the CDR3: TGCGCCAGCAGCCAAGGCGGCGGGGGTGTAGATACGCAGTATTTT. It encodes CASSQGGGGVDTQYF.

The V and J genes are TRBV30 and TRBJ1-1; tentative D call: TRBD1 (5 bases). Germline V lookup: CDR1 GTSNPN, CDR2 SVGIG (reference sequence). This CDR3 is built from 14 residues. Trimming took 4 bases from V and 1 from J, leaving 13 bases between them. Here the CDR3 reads CAWNRDFQNTEAFF. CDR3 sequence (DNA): TGTGCCTGGAACCGGGACTTTCAGAACACTGAAGCTTTCTTT.

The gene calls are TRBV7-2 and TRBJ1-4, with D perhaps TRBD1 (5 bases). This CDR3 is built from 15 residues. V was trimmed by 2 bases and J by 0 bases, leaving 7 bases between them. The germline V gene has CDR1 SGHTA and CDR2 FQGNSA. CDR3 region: CASSLMGPTNEKLFF. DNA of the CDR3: TGTGCCAGCAGCTTAATGGGACCAACTAATGAAAAACTGTTTTTT.

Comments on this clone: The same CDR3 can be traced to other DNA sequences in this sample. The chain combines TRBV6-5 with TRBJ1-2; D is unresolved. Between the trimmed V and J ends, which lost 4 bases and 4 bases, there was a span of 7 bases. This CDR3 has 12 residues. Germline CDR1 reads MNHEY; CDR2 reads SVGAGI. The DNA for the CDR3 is TGTGCCAGCAGTTCGGGATCCTATGGCTACACCTTC. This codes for CASSSGSYGYTF.

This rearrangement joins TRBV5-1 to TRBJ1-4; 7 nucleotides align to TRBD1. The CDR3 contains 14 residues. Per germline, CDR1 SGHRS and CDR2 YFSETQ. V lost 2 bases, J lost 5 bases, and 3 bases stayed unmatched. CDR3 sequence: CASSFTTGNEKLFF. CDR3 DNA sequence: TGCGCCAGCAGCTTTACGACAGGGAATGAAAAACTGTTTTTT.

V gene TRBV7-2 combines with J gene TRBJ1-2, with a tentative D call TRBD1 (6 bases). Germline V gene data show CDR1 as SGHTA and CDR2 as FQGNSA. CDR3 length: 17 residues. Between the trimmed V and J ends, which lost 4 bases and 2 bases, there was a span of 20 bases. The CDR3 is CASSSPTGAYPNYGYTF. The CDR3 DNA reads TGTGCCAGCAGCTCCCCGACAGGAGCCTATCCAAACTATGGCTACACCTTC.

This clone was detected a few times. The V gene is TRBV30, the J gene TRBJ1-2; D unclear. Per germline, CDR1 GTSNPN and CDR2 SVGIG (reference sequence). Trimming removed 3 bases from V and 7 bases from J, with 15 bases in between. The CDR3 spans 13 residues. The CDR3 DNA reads TGTGCCTGGAGCCGGGGTAGTACAAGTGGCTACACCTTC. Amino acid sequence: CAWSRGSTSGYTF.

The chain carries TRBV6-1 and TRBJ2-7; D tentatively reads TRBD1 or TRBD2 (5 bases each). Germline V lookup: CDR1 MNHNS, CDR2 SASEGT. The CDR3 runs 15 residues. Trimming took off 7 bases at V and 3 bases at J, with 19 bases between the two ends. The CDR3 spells CASILGMGPIYEQYF. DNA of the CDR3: TGTGCCAGCATCCTGGGGATGGGACCGATCTACGAGCAGTACTTC.

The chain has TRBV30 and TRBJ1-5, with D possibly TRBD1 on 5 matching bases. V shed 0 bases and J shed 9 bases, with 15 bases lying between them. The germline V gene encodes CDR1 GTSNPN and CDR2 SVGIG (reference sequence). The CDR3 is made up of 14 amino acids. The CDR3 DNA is TGTGCCTGGAGTGTTAGGGACGGGAAAATGCCCCAGCATTTT. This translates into CAWSVRDGKMPQHF.

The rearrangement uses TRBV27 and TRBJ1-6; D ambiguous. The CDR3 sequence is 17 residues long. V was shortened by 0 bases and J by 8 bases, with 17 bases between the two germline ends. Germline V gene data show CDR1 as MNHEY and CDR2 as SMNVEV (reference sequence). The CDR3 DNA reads TGTGCCAGCAGTTTATCGGGAACGGGGTCCCCGCATTCACCCCTCCACTTT. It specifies CASSLSGTGSPHSPLHF.

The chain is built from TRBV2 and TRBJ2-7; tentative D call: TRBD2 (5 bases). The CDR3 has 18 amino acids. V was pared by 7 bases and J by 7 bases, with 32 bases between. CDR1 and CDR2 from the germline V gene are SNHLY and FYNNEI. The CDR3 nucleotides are TGTGCCAGCACCGAGCGGAGCCCCCGGTTCAACCCTACGAAGGAGCAGTACTTC. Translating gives CASTERSPRFNPTKEQYF. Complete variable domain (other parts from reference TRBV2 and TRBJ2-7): EPEVTQTPSHQVTQMGQEVILRCVPISNHLYFYWYRQILGQKVEFLVSFYNNEISEKSEIFDDQFSVERPDGSNFTLKIRSTKLEDSAMYFCASTERSPRFNPTKEQYFGPGTRLTVT.

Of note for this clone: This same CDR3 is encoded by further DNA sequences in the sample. As DNA, the CDR3 is TGTGCCAGCAGCTTAGCTGGCGGAGATACGCAGTATTTT. It codes for CASSLAGGDTQYF. The chain couples TRBV7-9 to TRBJ2-3; D gene unclear. Germline V lookup: CDR1 SEHNR, CDR2 FQNEAQ (reference sequence). CDR3 size: 13 residues. Trimming took 0 bases from V and 5 from J, leaving 6 bases between them.

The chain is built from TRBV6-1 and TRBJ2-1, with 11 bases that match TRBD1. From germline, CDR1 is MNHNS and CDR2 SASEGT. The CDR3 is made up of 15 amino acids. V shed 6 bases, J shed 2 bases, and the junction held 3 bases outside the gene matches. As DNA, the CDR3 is TGTGCCAGCAGCCCGGGACAGGGGGCCTACAATGAGCAGTTCTTC. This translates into CASSPGQGAYNEQFF.

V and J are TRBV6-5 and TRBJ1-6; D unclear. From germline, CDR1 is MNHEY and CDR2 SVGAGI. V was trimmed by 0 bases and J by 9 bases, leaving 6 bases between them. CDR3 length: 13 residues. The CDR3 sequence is CASSYSRVSPLHF. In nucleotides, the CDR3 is TGTGCCAGCAGTTACTCGAGAGTTTCACCCCTCCACTTT.

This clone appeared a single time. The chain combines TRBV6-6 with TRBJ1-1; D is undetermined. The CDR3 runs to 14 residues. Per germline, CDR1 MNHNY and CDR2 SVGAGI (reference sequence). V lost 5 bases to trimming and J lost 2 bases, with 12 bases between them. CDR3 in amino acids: CASSRGQRNTEAFF. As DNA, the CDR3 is TGTGCCAGCAGTCGAGGCCAGCGAAACACTGAAGCTTTCTTT.

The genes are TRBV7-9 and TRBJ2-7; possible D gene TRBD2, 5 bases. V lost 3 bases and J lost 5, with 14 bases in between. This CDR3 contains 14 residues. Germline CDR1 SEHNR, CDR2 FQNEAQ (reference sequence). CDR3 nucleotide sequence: TGTGCCAGCAGCTTCGAGGGTCAGATCAACGAGCAGTACTTC. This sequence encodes CASSFEGQINEQYF.